This T cell receptor beta chain was retrieved from a study of human T cells and chemical hapten exposure. Study context: Patch testing placed 0.01% DPC on the upper back, with readings at 6 days. Women made up most patients, who had alopecia areata, totalis or universalis.

Time point meaning: patch test 2, 6 weeks after DPC sensitization. Treatment of the sample: therapeutic diphenylcyclopropenone sensitization with weekly scalp DPC. The study's findings and limits: Expanded TCRs made up significantly more big CDR3 similarity clusters than controls did.

V lost 1 base to trimming and J lost 7 bases, with 14 bases between them. This CDR3 region has 14 residues. Per the germline V gene, CDR1 is SQVTM and CDR2 is ANQGSEA. MiXCR was run by TCRdb on the RACE reads, yielding one entry per CDR3 protein. This sample has about 78,000 distinct CDR3 sequences, with around 8.8% found just once. This clonotype turned up a few times. Its antigen is currently unknown. V and J are TRBV29-1 and TRBJ2-1, with D tentatively TRBD1 (5 bases). Material: whole blood, obtained in connection with sensitization to the hapten diphenylcyclopropenone (DPC). The clonotype comes from a woman aged 50 to 60 with alopecia areata. Some clones in this sample may be carry-over from other donors' samples. The CDR3 reads CSVEVGTGINEQFF. CDR3 DNA: TGCAGCGTTGAAGTAGGAACAGGCATAAATGAGCAGTTCTTC.